This T cell receptor (beta chain) was profiled in a study of shared clonotypes between healthy human individuals (dated by TCRdb to the early 2020s). With respect to the entire study: The cohort included three men and a couple of women between 18 and 49 years of age. Per donor, three plates each were used for CD4 naive and CD4 memory, two for CD8 naive, and one for CD8 memory. To estimate repertoire size and how much clonotype sharing occurs between individuals, the study deeply sequenced the blood TCR repertoires of roughly 5 healthy adults. Different laboratories and diverse techniques were used to prepare libraries and sequence TCR repertoires, to increase sequencing depth and limit assay-specific biases. Between about 0.8 and 9 billion PBMCs per donor were obtained by leukapheresis. Beyond this particular receptor, the publication reports: Pairwise subsampling indicated that sequencing depth was expected to affect the degree of clonotype sharing among donors. Because the study included only a small number of donors, the genetic and exposure-history diversity represented was limited. Rarefaction of sorted-subset datasets indicated incomplete sequencing despite the large sequencing depth. Naive subsets generally had larger estimated clonotype richness than memory subsets did. Only blood was sampled, and tissue TCR repertoires likely differ from those in blood. Across a few donors, approximately 4.6% of naive CD4, 3% to 3.5% of naive CD8, under 2.5% of memory CD4, and over 0.35% of memory CD8 clonotypes were shared. Higher generation probabilities were observed for clonotypes shared by all four sorted-subset donors than for non-shared clonotypes.

Using the deep immunoSEQ assay, multiplex PCR amplified TCR CDR3 regions from genomic DNA. Genomic DNA extracted from each cell subset was distributed evenly over all wells of several immunoSEQ 96-well plates, and each plate served as one replicate. For sorted subsets, roughly 200 ng of genomic DNA, equivalent to about 30,000 T cell genomes, went into each replicate PCR. Purified libraries were quantified with a Qubit 3.0 fluorometer, sized on a Bioanalyzer 2100, and re-quantified with the KAPA Library Quantification kit. A separate single-read 150-cycle Illumina NextSeq 550 flow cell was used to sequence each immunoSEQ 96-well plate. On the authors' methods: Because only junctional sequences without quality scores were contained in the immunoSEQ output, filtering matching that applied to full-length reads could not be performed. To assign V/J genes and CDR3, sequences were annotated against IMGT germline references using PyIR, a Python wrapper for IgBLAST v1.9. Reads were removed for weak V/J assignments (E-value above 1e-6), missing CDR3, stop codons, out-of-frame junctions, or ambiguous translated residues. V3J clonotypes were defined as sequences sharing the same inferred V gene, J gene, and CDR3 amino acid sequence. To compute the percentage overlap between repertoires, the number of shared unique clonotypes was divided by the size of the smaller repertoire. Three approaches were used to assess repertoire richness: RTK rarefaction, the Chao1 estimator, and Recon v2.1 estimates of unobserved clonotypes. Generation probabilities for all TCRbeta clonotypes obtained by the gDNA method from several donors were computed using OLGA. TCRdb stores this immuneACCESS table with in-frame sequences only. Part of the clones is absent; in the studies checked, under half of the shortfall reflects unresolved V genes, and no reason is known for the rest. The DNA gave D and trimming, while V, J and clone size come from that table. This sample comprises about 2.4 million clones, 90% to 95% of them detected only once. Around 0.37% of the sample is taken by the ten largest.

The donors were healthy, HIV-negative adults with no recently reported acute infections or vaccinations. Every donor was a Caucasian adult living in Nashville, Tennessee, USA. CD4+ T cells were enriched by magnetic negative selection, after which naive cells were positively selected on CD45RA and the negative fraction was taken as the memory subset. Blood was collected by leukapheresis, and PBMCs were isolated by Ficoll-Histopaque density gradient centrifugation and then cryopreserved in liquid nitrogen vapor phase. Analytical flow cytometry was used to check the purity and quantity of each magnetically sorted T cell population. Genomic DNA was isolated from every sorted fraction and measured by UV absorbance on a Nanodrop 2000c. CDR1 MNHEY and CDR2 SMNVEV were looked up in the germline V gene (reference sequence). From the cysteine up to the phenylalanine, the CDR3 has a length of 16 residues. The entry retains the CDR3 DNA only, 48 bases that are in frame from base 1. The germline V and J ends show losses of 5 bases and 5 bases respectively, and no gene match explains 5 bases of the junction.

With regard to this clone: Its antigen remains unidentified. No much larger clonotype is one base removed from it; base qualities were not supplied.

The sample comprised naive CD4+ T cells from PBMCs. The meaning of the sample's cell subset or site label: CD45RA+ positively selected. The sequence came from a man between 18 and 29 years old in good health. Some clones in this sample may be carry-over from other donors' samples. The chain is encoded by TRBV27 joined to TRBJ2-1, and 14 junction bases match TRBD2. The nucleotide sequence reads as follows: TGTGCCAGCAGTCCCCGACTAGCGGGAGGGAACAATGAGCAGTTCTTC. Translated, it gives CASSPRLAGGNNEQFF.